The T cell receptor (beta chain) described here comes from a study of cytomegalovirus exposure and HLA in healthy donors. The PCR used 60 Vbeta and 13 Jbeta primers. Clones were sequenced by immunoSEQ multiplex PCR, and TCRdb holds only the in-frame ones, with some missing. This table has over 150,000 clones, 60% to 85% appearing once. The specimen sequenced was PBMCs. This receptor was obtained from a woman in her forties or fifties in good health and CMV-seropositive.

CDR3 in amino acids: CATGPAGAATDTQYF. The CDR3 DNA follows: TGTGCCACCGGACCAGCGGGAGCGGCAACAGATACGCAGTATTTT. The chain combines TRBV4-2 with TRBJ2-3, with 8 bases aligning to TRBD2. The V gene's germline CDR1 is LGHNA and CDR2 YNFKEQ. The CDR3 covers 15 residues. J was trimmed by 3 bases and V by 10 bases; bases with no gene match: 12.